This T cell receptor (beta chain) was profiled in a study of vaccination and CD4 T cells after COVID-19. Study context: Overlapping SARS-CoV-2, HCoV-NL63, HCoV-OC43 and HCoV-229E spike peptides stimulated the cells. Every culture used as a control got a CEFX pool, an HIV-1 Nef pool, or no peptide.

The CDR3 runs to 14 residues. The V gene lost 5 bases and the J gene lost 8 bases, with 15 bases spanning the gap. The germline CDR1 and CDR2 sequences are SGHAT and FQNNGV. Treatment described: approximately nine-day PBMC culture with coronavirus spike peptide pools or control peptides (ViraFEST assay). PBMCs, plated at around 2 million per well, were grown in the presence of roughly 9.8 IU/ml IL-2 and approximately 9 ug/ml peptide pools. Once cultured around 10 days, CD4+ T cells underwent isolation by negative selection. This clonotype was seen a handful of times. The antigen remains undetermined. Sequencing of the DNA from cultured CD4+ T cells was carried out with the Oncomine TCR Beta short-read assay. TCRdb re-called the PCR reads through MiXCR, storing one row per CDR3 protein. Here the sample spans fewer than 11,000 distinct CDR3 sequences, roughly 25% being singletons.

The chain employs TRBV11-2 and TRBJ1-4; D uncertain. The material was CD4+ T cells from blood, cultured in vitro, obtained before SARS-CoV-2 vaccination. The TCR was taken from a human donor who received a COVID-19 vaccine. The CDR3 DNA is TGTGCCAGCAGCCGGACCCTTAGGGTGGAAAAACTGTTTTTT. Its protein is CASSRTLRVEKLFF.